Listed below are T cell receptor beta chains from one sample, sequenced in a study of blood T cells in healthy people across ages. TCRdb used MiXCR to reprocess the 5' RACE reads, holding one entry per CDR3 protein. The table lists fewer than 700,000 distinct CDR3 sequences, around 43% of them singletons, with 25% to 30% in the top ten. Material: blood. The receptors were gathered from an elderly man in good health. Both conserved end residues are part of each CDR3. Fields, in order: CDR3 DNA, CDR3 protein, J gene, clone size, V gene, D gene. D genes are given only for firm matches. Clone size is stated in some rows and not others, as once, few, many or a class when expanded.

TGCAGTGCTACCGGGGGATCGTTATTAGGCGAGCAGTACTTC,CSATGGSLLGEQYF,TRBJ2-7,.,TRBV20-1,.
TGTGCCAGCACAAAAACGGGGAGAACGTACGAGCAGTACTTC,CASTKTGRTYEQYF,TRBJ2-7,.,TRBV27,.
TGCGCCAGCAGCCAAGACAGGGGGCCGGGATCACCCCTCCACTTT,CASSQDRGPGSPLHF,TRBJ1-6,.,TRBV4-1,TRBD1
TGTGCCAGCAGTTTAGGTACAATGTACTTC,CASSLGTMYF,TRBJ2-7,.,TRBV27,.
TGTGCCAGCAGTGTCTTAGGGGTGAACACCGGGGAGCTGTTTTTT,CASSVLGVNTGELFF,TRBJ2-2,few,TRBV2,.
TGTGCCAGCAGCTTTACAGTGACAGGGGGGGTTTCTCAGCCCCAGCATTTT,CASSFTVTGGVSQPQHF,TRBJ1-5,.,TRBV7-9,TRBD1
TGTGCCTGGAGTGTAGGGTGGAAAGCGCAGTATTTT,CAWSVGWKAQYF,TRBJ2-3,.,TRBV30,.
TGTGCCAGCAGTGAAGGGAGACACCCGGTAGAGACCCAGTACTTC,CASSEGRHPVETQYF,TRBJ2-5,.,TRBV6-1,.
TGTGCCAGCAGTTACGGCATATTCACCGGGGAGCTGTTTTTT,CASSYGIFTGELFF,TRBJ2-2,once,TRBV6-5,.
TGTGCCAGCAGCTTGAGATACCTGGGGGAGACCCAGTACTTC,CASSLRYLGETQYF,TRBJ2-5,.,TRBV7-2,.
TGCAGTGCCACGACCACGGGGGGTGAGCAGTTCTTC,CSATTTGGEQFF,TRBJ2-1,.,TRBV20-1,TRBD2
TGCGCCAGCAGCTTCGCAGGACTCTACGAGCAGTACTTC,CASSFAGLYEQYF,TRBJ2-7,few,TRBV5-1,.
TGTGCCACCAGCAGAGATCTTTCGACTAGCGGCGGTAATGAGCAGTACTTC,CATSRDLSTSGGNEQYF,TRBJ2-7,.,TRBV15,TRBD2
TGCGCCAGCAGCTCCCTTATGGACACCCGGACCTACGAGCAGTACTTC,CASSSLMDTRTYEQYF,TRBJ2-7,.,TRBV5-1,.
TGTGCCAGCAGCAGGAGCGGGAGTAAAACCTACGAGCAGTACTTC,CASSRSGSKTYEQYF,TRBJ2-7,.,TRBV6-2/TRBV6-3,TRBD2
TGTGCCAGTAACTACAGGGGCGGTAATTCACCCCTCCACTTT,CASNYRGGNSPLHF,TRBJ1-6,.,TRBV27,TRBD1
TGTGCCAGCAGTAGCCGGGGACAGGGAACTAGCGGGGGCCTCTACAATGAGCAGTTCTTC,CASSSRGQGTSGGLYNEQFF,TRBJ2-1,.,TRBV25-1,TRBD2
TGTGCCAGCAGCGTAGCTATGGGTACCCGAGACAATGAGCAGTACTTC,CASSVAMGTRDNEQYF,TRBJ2-5,.,TRBV9,.
TGTGCCAGCAGCTTAGATATGTCGTTTGAGCAGTTCTTC,CASSLDMSFEQFF,TRBJ2-1,many,TRBV11-2,.
TGTGCCAGCAGCACTCGGACTCTCGGCTCTGGAAACACCATATATTTT,CASSTRTLGSGNTIYF,TRBJ1-3,few,TRBV3-1,.
TGTGCCAGCAGTGGCCCTTTGGCTGAATACGAGCAGTACTTC,CASSGPLAEYEQYF,TRBJ2-7,.,TRBV2,.
TGTGCCATCAGTCCGGGACAGCCCTCTGGGGCCAACGTCCTGACTTTC,CAISPGQPSGANVLTF,TRBJ2-6,.,TRBV10-3,TRBD1
TGTGCCAGCAGCTTTATCCGGGACAGCCCTCCCTCTGGGGCCAACGTCCTGACTTTC,CASSFIRDSPPSGANVLTF,TRBJ2-6,.,TRBV7-6,TRBD1
TGTGCCAGCAGTTACGTGGAGGACAATGGCTACACCTTC,CASSYVEDNGYTF,TRBJ1-2,.,TRBV6-6,.
TGTGCCAGCAGTTTAGGGAGTGGAGGGGCCAACGTCCTGACTTTC,CASSLGSGGANVLTF,TRBJ2-6,many,TRBV12-3/TRBV12-4,.
TGCAGTGCTAGAGATTGGGGGGGGGCTAAAGAGACCCAGTACTTC,CSARDWGGAKETQYF,TRBJ2-5,few,TRBV20-1,.
TGTGCCAGCAGTTTACTCCGGGAGAATTCACCCCTCCACTTT,CASSLLRENSPLHF,TRBJ1-6,.,TRBV6-2/TRBV6-3,.
TGTGCCAGCAGCGTAGGTCCAGGATCCAGCTCCTATAATTCACCCCTCCACTTT,CASSVGPGSSSYNSPLHF,TRBJ1-6,.,TRBV9,.
TGCAGTGCCGAGGTTGGAGGGAGGTCCACCTACGAGCAGTACTTC,CSAEVGGRSTYEQYF,TRBJ2-7,.,TRBV20-1,.
TGTGCCATCGGAGACTACGAGCAGTACTTC,CAIGDYEQYF,TRBJ2-7,few,TRBV28,.
TGTGCCGCGGGACTACCGGGTGAGCAGTTCTTC,CAAGLPGEQFF,TRBJ2-1,.,TRBV24-1,TRBD2
TGTGCCAGCAGCTTAGTGATTAGCGGGAGCACCGGGGAGCTGTTTTTT,CASSLVISGSTGELFF,TRBJ2-2,.,TRBV7-2,TRBD2
TGCAGTGCTGGGGGCACAGTCTACGAGCAGTACTTC,CSAGGTVYEQYF,TRBJ2-7,.,TRBV20-1,.
TGCGCCAGCAGCCAAGAGCTAAGGGGAGGCTACACCTTC,CASSQELRGGYTF,TRBJ1-2,.,TRBV4-3,.
TGTGCCAGCAGCTTTTATAGGGGAACCGTCCCCTACAATGAGCAGTTCTTC,CASSFYRGTVPYNEQFF,TRBJ2-1,many,TRBV5-6,.
TGTGCCAGCAGGTCTCCGGGACAGGGTAATTACGAGCAGTACTTC,CASRSPGQGNYEQYF,TRBJ2-7,few,TRBV7-8,TRBD1
TGTGCCAGCAGCCAGGAGTGGTCCAATGAGCAGTACTTC,CASSQEWSNEQYF,TRBJ2-5,.,TRBV7-2,.
TGTGCCAGCAGCCAACGTTCCGAGCAGTACTTC,CASSQRSEQYF,TRBJ2-7,many,TRBV13,.
TGTGCCAGCAGTTACGTAGCGGGAACCTACAATGAGCAGTTCTTC,CASSYVAGTYNEQFF,TRBJ2-1,few,TRBV6-2/TRBV6-3,TRBD2
TGTGCCAGCAGCTCAAAACCGGGACTAGCCGGGGGTGAGCAGTTCTTC,CASSSKPGLAGGEQFF,TRBJ2-1,few,TRBV7-2,TRBD2